This TCR beta chain was found in a study of T cell responses to AZD1222 COVID-19 vaccine. Assay: immunoSEQ multiplex PCR; the TCRdb copy retains only in-frame clones and omits some. The sample shows 150,000 or so clones, around nine tenths of them seen only once. Germline V CDR1 and CDR2: SGHRS, YFSETQ. The length of the CDR3 is 15 residues. V dropped 7 bases and J dropped 0 bases, with 11 bases sitting between them. The gene calls are TRBV5-1 and TRBJ2-6, with D perhaps matching TRBD2 (6 bases). Sequenced material: peripheral blood, taken on day 0 of AZD1222 vaccination. The sequence was collected from an adult in good health. CDR3 region: CASDPGGSGANVLTF. The CDR3 bases are TGCGCCAGCGACCCCGGGGGCTCTGGGGCCAACGTCCTGACTTTC.